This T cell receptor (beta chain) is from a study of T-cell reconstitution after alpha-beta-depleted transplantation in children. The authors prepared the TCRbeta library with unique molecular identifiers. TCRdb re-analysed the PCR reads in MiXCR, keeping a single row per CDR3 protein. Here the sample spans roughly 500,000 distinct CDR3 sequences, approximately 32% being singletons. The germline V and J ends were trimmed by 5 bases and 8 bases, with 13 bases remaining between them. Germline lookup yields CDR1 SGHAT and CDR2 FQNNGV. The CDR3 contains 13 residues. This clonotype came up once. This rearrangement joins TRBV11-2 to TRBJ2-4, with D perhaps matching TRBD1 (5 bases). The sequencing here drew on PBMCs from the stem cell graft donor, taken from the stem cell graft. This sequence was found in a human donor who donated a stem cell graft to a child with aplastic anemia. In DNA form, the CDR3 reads TGTGCCAGCAGCCCACAGGCCCATGACATTCAGTACTTC. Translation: CASSPQAHDIQYF.